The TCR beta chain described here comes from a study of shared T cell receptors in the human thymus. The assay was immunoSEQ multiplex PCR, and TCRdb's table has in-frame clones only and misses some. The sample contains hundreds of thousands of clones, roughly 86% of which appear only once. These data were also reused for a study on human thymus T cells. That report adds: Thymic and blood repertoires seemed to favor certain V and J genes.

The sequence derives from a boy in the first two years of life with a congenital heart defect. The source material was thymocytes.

CDR3 loop: CASSLNLSGGAEDNEQFF. In nucleotides, the CDR3 is TGTGCCAGCAGCTTAAACCTCAGCGGGGGGGCTGAAGACAATGAGCAGTTCTTC. J is TRBJ2-1 and V is TRBV11-2; 10 positions match TRBD2. Trimming cost V 2 bases and J 5 bases; bases outside gene matches: 12. The CDR3 spans 18 residues. Germline V gene lookup returns CDR1 SGHAT and CDR2 FQNNGV.